This T cell receptor beta chain comes out of a study of cytomegalovirus exposure and HLA in healthy donors. Overall study results and limits: It was reported that TCR beta sequences correctly inferred the HLA-A and HLA-B alleles for most subjects. Presence/absence analyses assumed roughly uniform sequencing depth across donors. In a later analysis, most CMV-associated TCR beta chains appeared HLA-restricted.

The CDR3 is 12 residues long. Between the trimmed V and J ends, which lost 5 bases and 5 bases, there was a span of 12 bases. CDR1 is SQVTM, CDR2 ANQGSEA, per germline. Remarks on this clone: What it binds is not known.

PCR used 60 Vbeta primers and 13 Jbeta primers. The repertoire was sequenced with immunoSEQ multiplex PCR; TCRdb's copy has only in-frame clones and lacks some. The sample comprises about 78,000 clones, roughly three quarters of which are singletons, and roughly 25% rests with the top ten. Material for sequencing was PBMCs. The clonotype comes from a woman in her forties or fifties in good health and CMV-seropositive. The chain links TRBV29-1 to TRBJ1-1; maybe TRBD1 (6 bases). CDR3 sequence: CSVLNQGTEAFF. In DNA, the CDR3 is TGCAGCGTTCTCAATCAGGGGACTGAAGCTTTCTTT.